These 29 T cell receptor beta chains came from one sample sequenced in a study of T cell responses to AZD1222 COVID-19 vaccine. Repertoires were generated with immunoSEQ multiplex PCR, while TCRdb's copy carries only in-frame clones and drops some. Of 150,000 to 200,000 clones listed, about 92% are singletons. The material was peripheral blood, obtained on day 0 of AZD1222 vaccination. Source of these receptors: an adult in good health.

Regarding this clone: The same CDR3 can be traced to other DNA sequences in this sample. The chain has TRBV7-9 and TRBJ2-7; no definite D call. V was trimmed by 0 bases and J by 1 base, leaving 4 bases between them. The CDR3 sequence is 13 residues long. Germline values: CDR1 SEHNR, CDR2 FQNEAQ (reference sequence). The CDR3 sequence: CASSLAGSYEQYF. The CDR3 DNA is TGTGCCAGCAGCTTAGCAGGTTCCTACGAGCAGTACTTC.

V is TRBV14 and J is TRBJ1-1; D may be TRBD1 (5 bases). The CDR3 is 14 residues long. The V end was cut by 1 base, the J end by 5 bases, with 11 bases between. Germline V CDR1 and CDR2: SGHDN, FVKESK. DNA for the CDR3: TGTGCCAGCAGCCAAGTATGGGGGGGAACTGAAGCTTTCTTT. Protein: CASSQVWGGTEAFF. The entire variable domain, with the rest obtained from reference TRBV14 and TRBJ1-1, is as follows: EAGVTQFPSHSVIEKGQTVTLRCDPISGHDNLYWYRRVMGKEIKFLLHFVKESKQDESGMPNNRFLAERTGGTYSTLKVQPAELEDSGVYFCASSQVWGGTEAFFGQGTRLTVV.

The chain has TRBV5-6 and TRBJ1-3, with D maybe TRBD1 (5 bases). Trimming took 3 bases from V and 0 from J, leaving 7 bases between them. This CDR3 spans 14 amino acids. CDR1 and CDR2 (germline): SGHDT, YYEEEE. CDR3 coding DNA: TGTGCCAGCAGCTGGGGCATCTCTGGAAACACCATATATTTT. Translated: CASSWGISGNTIYF.

The CDR3: CASRDRSQPQHF. DNA for the CDR3: TGTGCCAGCAGGGATCGAAGTCAGCCCCAGCATTTT. The J gene is TRBJ1-5, the V gene TRBV2; D gene ambiguous. The germline V gene has CDR1 SNHLY and CDR2 FYNNEI. CDR3 length: 12 amino acids. V was cut by 6 bases and J by 6 bases, with 9 bases left in between.

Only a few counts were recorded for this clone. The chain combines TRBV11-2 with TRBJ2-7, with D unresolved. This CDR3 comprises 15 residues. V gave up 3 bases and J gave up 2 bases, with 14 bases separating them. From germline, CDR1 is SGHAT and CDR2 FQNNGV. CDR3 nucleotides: TGTGCCAGCAGCTTCAATGCGGACCACACCTACGAGCAGTACTTC. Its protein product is CASSFNADHTYEQYF.

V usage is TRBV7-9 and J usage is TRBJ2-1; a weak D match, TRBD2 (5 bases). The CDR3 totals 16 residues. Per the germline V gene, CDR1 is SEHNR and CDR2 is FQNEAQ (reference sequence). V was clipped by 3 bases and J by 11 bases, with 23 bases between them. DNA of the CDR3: TGTGCCAGCAGCTTGAGTGGGAGTCCGGATACAATGAAGCAGTTCTTC. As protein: CASSLSGSPDTMKQFF.

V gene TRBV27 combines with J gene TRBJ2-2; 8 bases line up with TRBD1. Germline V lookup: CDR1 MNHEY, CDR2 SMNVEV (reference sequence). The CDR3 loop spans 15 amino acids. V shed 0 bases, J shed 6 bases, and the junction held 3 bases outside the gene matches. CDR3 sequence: CASSLSTGGAGELFF. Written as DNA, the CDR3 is TGTGCCAGCAGTTTATCCACAGGGGGAGCCGGGGAGCTGTTTTTT.

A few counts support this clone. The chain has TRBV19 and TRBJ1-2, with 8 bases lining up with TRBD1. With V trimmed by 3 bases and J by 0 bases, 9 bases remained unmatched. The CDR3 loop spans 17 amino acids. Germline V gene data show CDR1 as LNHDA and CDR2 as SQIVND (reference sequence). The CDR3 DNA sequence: TGTGCCAGTAGTATTCGACAGGGGATGTTAACTAACTATGGCTACACCTTC. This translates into CASSIRQGMLTNYGYTF.

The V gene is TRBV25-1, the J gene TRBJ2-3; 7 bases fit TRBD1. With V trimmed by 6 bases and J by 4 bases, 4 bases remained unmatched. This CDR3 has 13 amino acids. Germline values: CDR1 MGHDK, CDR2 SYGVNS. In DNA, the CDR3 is TGTGCCAGCAGGAACAGGGGCGCAGATACGCAGTATTTT. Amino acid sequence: CASRNRGADTQYF. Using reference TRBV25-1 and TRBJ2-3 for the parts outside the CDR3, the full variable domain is EADIYQTPRYLVIGTGKKITLECSQTMGHDKMYWYQQDPGMELHLIHYSYGVNSTEKGDLSSESTVSRIRTEHFPLTLESARPSHTSQYLCASRNRGADTQYFGPGTRLTVL.

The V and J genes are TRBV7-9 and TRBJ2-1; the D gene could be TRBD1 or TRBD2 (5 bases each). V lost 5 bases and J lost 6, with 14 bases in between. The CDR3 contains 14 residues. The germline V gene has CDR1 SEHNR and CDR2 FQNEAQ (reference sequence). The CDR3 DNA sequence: TGTGCCAGCAGCCCCGGCAAGGGGAGCAATGAGCAGTTCTTC. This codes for CASSPGKGSNEQFF.

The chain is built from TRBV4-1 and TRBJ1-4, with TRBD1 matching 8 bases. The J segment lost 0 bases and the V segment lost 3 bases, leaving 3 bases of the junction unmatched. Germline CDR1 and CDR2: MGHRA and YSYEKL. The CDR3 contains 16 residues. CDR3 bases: TGCGCCAGCAGCCAGACAGGGGTCACAACTAATGAAAAACTGTTTTTT. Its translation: CASSQTGVTTNEKLFF.

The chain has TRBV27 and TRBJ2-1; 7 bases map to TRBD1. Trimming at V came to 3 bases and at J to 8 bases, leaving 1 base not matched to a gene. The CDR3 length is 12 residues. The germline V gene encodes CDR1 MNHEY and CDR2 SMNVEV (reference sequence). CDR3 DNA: TGTGCCAGCAGTTTCCAGGGGGATGAGCAGTTCTTC. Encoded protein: CASSFQGDEQFF.

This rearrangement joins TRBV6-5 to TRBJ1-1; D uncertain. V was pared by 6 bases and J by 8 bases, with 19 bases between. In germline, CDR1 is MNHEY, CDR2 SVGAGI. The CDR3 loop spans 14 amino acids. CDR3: CASRPGRRTGEAFF. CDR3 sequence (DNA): TGTGCCAGCAGGCCGGGGAGGCGAACGGGCGAAGCTTTCTTT.

The CDR3: CAGSKGYGYTF. CDR3 DNA sequence: TGTGCCGGATCAAAGGGCTATGGCTACACCTTC. V and J are TRBV7-9 and TRBJ1-2, with D unclear. Trimming pared 11 bases from V and 4 bases from J, leaving 11 bases between. CDR1 and CDR2 (germline): SEHNR, FQNEAQ (reference sequence). The CDR3 loop spans 11 amino acids.

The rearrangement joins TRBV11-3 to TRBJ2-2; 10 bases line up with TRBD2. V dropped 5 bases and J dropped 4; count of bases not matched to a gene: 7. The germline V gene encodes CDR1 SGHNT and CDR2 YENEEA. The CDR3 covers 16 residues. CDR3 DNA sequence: TGTGCCAGCAGCCCTAGGACTAGCGGAGCCACCGGGGAGCTGTTTTTT. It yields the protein CASSPRTSGATGELFF.

As DNA, the CDR3 is TGTGCCAGCAGCCAAGACAGGGGAGCGCCCCAGCATTTT. It codes for CASSQDRGAPQHF. The chain employs TRBV27 and TRBJ1-5, with 8 bases fitting TRBD1. The V and J ends lost 6 bases and 9 bases, in that order; junction bases with no gene match: 7. The CDR3 runs 13 residues. Looked up from germline, CDR1 is MNHEY and CDR2 is SMNVEV (reference sequence).

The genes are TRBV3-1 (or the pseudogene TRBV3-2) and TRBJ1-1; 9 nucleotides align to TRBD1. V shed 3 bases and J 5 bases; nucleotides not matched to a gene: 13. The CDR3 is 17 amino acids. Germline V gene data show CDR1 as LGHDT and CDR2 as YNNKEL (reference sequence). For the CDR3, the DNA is TGTGCCAGCAGCCAGCAACCGTGGGACAGGGCAGGGACTGAAGCTTTCTTT. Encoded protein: CASSQQPWDRAGTEAFF.

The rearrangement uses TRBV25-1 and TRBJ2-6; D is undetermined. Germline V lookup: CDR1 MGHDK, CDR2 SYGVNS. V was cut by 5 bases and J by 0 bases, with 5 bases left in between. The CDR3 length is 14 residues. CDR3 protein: CASSWASGANVLTF. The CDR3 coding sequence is TGTGCCAGCAGTTGGGCCTCTGGGGCCAACGTCCTGACTTTC.

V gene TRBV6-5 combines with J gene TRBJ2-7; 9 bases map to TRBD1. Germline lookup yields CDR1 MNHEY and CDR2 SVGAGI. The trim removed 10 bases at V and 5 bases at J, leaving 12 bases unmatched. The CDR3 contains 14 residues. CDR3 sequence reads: CATYERGQGHEQYF. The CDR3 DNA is TGTGCCACTTACGAACGGGGACAGGGCCACGAGCAGTACTTC.

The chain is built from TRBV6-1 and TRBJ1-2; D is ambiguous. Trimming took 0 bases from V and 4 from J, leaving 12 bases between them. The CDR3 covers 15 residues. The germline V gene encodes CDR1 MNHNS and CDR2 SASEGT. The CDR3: CASSEAWVASYGYTF. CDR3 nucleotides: TGTGCCAGCAGTGAAGCATGGGTAGCGAGCTATGGCTACACCTTC.

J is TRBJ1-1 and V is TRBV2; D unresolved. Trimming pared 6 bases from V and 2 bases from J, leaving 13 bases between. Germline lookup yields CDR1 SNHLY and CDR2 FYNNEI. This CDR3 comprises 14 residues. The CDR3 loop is CASSASYSNTEAFF. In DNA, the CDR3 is TGTGCCAGCAGCGCTTCCTACTCCAACACTGAAGCTTTCTTT.

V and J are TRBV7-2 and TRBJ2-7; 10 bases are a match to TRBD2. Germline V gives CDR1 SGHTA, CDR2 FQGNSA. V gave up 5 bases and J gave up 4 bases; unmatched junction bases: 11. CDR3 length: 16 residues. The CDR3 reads CASSDLLSGRGYEQYF. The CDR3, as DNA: TGTGCCAGCAGCGACCTATTGAGCGGGAGGGGGTACGAGCAGTACTTC.

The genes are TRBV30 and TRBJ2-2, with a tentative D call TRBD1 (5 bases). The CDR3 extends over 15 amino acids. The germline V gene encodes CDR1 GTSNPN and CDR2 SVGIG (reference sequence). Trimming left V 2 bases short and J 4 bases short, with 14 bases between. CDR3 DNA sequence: TGTGCCTGGAGTACCCTTTTCAGGGTCACCGGGGAGCTGTTTTTT. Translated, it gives CAWSTLFRVTGELFF.

This CDR3 reads CASSPGQQETQYF. CDR3 bases: TGTGCCAGCAGCCCCGGACAGCAAGAGACCCAGTACTTC. V gene TRBV5-4 combines with J gene TRBJ2-5; D is possibly TRBD1 (6 bases). This CDR3 has 13 amino acids. Between the trimmed V and J ends, which lost 4 bases and 2 bases, there was a span of 9 bases. From germline, CDR1 is SGHNT and CDR2 YYREEE (reference sequence).

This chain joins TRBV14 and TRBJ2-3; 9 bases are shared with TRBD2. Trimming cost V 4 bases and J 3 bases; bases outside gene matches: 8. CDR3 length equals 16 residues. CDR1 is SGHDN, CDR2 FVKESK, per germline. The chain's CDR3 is CASSPGLAGSTDTQYF. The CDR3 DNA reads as TGTGCCAGCAGCCCGGGCCTAGCGGGAAGTACAGATACGCAGTATTTT.

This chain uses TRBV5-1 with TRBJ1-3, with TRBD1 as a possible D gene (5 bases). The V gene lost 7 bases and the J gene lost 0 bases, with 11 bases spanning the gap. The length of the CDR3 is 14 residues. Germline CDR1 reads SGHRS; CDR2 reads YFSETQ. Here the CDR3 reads CASADGASGNTIYF. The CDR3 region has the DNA TGCGCCAGCGCCGACGGGGCCTCTGGAAACACCATATATTTT.

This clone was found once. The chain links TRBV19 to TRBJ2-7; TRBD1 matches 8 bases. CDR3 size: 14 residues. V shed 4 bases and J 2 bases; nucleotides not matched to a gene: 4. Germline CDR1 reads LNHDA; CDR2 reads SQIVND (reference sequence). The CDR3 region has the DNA TGTGCCAGTAGTACCGGGACAGGACCCTACGAGCAGTACTTC. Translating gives CASSTGTGPYEQYF. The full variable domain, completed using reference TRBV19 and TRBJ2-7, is DGGITQSPKYLFRKEGQNVTLSCEQNLNHDAMYWYRQDPGQGLRLIYYSQIVNDFQKGDIAEGYSVSREKKESFPLTVTSAQKNPTAFYLCASSTGTGPYEQYFGPGTRLTVT.

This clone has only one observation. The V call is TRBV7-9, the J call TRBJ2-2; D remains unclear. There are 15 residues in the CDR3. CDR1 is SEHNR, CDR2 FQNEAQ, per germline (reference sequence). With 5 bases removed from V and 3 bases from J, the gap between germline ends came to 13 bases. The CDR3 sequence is CASSPYIRDTGELFF. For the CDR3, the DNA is TGTGCCAGCAGCCCCTACATTAGAGACACCGGGGAGCTGTTTTTT.

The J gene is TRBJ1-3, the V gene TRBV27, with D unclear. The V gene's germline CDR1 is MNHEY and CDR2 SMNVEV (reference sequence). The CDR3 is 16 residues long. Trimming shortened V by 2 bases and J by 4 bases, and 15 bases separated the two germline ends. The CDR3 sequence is CASSLRPPGYGNTIYF. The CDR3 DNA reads TGTGCCAGCAGTTTACGTCCCCCGGGGTACGGAAACACCATATATTTT.